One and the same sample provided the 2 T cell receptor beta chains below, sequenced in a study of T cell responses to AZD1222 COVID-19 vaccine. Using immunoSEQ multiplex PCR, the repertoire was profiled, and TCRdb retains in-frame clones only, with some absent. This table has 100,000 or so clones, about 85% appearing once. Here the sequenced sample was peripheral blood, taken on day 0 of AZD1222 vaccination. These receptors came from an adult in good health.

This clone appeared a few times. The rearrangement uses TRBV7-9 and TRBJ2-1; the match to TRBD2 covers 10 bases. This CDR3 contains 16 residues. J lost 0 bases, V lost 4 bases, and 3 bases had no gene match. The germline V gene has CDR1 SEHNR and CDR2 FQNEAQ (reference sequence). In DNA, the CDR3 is TGTGCCAGCAGCTCACTAGCGGGAAACTCCTACAATGAGCAGTTCTTC. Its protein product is CASSSLAGNSYNEQFF.

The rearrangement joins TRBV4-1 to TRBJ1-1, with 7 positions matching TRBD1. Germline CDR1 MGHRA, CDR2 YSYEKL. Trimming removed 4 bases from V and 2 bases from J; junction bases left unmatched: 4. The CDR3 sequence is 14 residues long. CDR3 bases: TGCGCCAGCAGCCCTCGACAGGGAAACACTGAAGCTTTCTTT. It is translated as CASSPRQGNTEAFF.